This T cell receptor beta chain was recorded in a study of T cells after posttransplantation cyclophosphamide. Whole-study results and caveats: Tissue-infiltrating T cells from skin or gut overlapped little with blood T cells.

TCRdb keeps only in-frame clones here, not all; method: immunoSEQ multiplex PCR. The table includes tens of thousands of clones, roughly nine tenths detected once. This clone has just one count. Its antigen is as yet unknown. The sequencing sample was made of PBMCs. This TCR derives from a woman between 50 and 59 years old in good health and a related stem cell transplant donor.

CDR3 nucleotides: TGTGCCAGCAGCGTAGGACTACTCCCGTGGACTGAAGCTTTCTTT. Residues: CASSVGLLPWTEAFF. The V and J genes are TRBV9 and TRBJ1-1; D unresolved. CDR3 size: 15 residues. Trimming took 0 bases from V and 5 from J, leaving 14 bases between them. Germline CDR1 is SGDLS and CDR2 is YYNGEE. Full variable domain (outside the CDR3, taken from reference TRBV9 and TRBJ1-1): DSGVTQTPKHLITATGQRVTLRCSPRSGDLSVYWYQQSLDQGLQFLIQYYNGEERAKGNILERFSAQQFPDLHSELNLSSLELGDSALYFCASSVGLLPWTEAFFGQGTRLTVV.